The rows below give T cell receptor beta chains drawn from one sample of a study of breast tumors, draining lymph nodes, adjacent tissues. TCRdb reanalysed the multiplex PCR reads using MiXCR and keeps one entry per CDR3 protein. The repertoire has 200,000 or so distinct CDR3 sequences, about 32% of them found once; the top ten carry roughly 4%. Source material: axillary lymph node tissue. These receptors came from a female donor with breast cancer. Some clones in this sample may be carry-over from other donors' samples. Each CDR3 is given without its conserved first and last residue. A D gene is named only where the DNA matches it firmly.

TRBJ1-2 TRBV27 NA ASSSSGRQTYGYT
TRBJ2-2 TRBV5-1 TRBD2 ASSYSTGASGTSGSYTGELF
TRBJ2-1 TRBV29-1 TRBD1 SVLPSGTGGYNEQF
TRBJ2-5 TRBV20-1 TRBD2 SHGLAGRETQY
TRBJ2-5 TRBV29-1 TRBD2 SAPSGVETQY
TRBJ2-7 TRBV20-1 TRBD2 SAPLGAGAPGGSEQY
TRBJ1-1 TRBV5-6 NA ASSLVGGADTEAF
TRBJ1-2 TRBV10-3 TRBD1 AISESRDSYYGYT
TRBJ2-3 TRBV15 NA ATSRDTDTQY
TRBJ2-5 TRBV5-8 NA ASSPGTGETQY
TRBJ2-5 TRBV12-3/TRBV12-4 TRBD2 ASSVLAGEGETQY
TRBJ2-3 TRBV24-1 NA ATSDWGGASTDTQY
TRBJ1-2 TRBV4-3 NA ASSQGLANYGYT
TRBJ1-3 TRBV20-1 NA SARALLPGNTIY
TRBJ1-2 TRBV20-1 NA SARRPGTGYGYT
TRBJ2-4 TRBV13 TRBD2 ASSFTIAGGNIQY
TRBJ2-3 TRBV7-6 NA ASSSLMQAPDTQY
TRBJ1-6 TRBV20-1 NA SARPGGGSPLH
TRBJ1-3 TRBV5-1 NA ASSLSDRNTIY
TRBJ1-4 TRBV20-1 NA SAREAGSRGTNEKLF
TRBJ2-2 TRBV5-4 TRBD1 ASSLRTGTGANTGELF
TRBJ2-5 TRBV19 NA ASSDSQETQY
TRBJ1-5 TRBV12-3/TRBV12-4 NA ASSTTGPDQPQH
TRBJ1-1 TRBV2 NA TSSDPVFPPNTEAF
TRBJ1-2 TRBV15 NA ATSRVSQGDYGYT
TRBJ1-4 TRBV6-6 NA ASSYDLGRSSGKLF
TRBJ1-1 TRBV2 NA ASGSPPNTEAF
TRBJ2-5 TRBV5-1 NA ASSLGDTFGPETQY
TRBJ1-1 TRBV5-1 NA ASNTGRGFTEAF
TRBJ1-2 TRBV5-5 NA ASSPAPDGYT
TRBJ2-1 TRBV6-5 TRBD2 ASSHRAGGYNEQF
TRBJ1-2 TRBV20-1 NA SARDASGGPNYGYT
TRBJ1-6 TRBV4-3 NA ASSLDAGREPPLH
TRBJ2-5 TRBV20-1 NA SARAGGTQY
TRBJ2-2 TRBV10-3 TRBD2 AISEELAGGPGGELF
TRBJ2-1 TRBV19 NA ASSIRTGEQF
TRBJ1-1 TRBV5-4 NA ASSTGRGDTEAF
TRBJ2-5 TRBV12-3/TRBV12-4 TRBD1 ASSPNSGQGRGYQETQY
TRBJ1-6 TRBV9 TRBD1 ASSVSGQGNSPLH
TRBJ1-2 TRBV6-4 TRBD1 ASSEQGAGYGYT
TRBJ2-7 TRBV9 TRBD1 ASSVGTGGEQY
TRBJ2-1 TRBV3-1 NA ASSQASGTGTEQF